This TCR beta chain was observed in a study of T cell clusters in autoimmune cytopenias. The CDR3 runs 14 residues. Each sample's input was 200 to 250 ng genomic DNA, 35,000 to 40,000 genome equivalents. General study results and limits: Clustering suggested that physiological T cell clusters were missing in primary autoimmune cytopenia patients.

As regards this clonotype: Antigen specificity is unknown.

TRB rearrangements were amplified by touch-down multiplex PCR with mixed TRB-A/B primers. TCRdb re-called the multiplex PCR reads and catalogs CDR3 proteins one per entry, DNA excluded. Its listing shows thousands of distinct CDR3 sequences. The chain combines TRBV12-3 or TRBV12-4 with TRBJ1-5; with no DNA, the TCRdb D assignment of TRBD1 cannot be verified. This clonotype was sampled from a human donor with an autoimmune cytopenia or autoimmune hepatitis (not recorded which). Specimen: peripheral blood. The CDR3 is CASSLRGGHQPQHF.